This TCR beta chain was sequenced in a study of blood T cell repertoires in COVID-19. Looked up from germline, CDR1 is SGHRS and CDR2 is YFSETQ. Trimming at V came to 0 bases and at J to 5 bases, leaving 7 bases not matched to a gene. CDR3 length equals 16 residues. Libraries were prepared by immunoSEQ multiplex PCR; TCRdb keeps only in-frame clonotypes and omits some of them. The data hold about 130,000 clones, with around nine tenths observed a single time. The sequencing sample was made of peripheral blood. The sequence was obtained from a man between 60 and 75 years old with active or convalescent COVID-19. V and J are TRBV5-1 and TRBJ1-1; 10 bases line up with TRBD1. CDR3 protein: CASSLGQGASGTEAFF. In nucleotides, the CDR3 is TGCGCCAGCAGCTTGGGACAGGGGGCGTCGGGGACTGAAGCTTTCTTT.